A single sample is the source of the 23 T cell receptor beta chains below, sequenced in a study of blood T cell repertoires in COVID-19. Assay: immunoSEQ multiplex PCR; the TCRdb copy retains only in-frame clones and omits some. The sample yields around 400,000 clones, about nine tenths seen once. Sequencing input: PBMCs or T cells enriched from blood (not recorded which). All receptors come from a woman aged 25 to 45 who had recovered from COVID-19.

The gene calls are TRBV7-2 and TRBJ2-5, with 10 nucleotides matching TRBD2. After removal of 0 bases from V and 2 bases from J, the junction contained 3 bases not matched to a gene. Germline V gives CDR1 SGHTA, CDR2 FQGNSA. The CDR3 runs 16 residues. The DNA of the CDR3 is TGTGCCAGCAGCTTAGCATCAGCGGGGGGGCAAGAGACCCAGTACTTC. It yields the protein CASSLASAGGQETQYF. Looking up the rest from reference TRBV7-2 and TRBJ2-5 gives the full variable domain: GAGVSQSPSNKVTEKGKDVELRCDPISGHTALYWYRQSLGQGLEFLIYFQGNSAPDKSGLPSDRFSAERTGGSVSTLTIQRTQQEDSAVYLCASSLASAGGQETQYFGPGTRLLVL.

V usage is TRBV5-1 and J usage is TRBJ2-2, with TRBD2 as a possible D gene (5 bases). The CDR3 has 20 amino acids. Trimming pared 2 bases from V and 3 bases from J, leaving 26 bases between. Germline CDR1 reads SGHRS; CDR2 reads YFSETQ. The CDR3 DNA is TGCGCCAGCAGCTTTAGGCAGGCGACGGGGAACGTTGGGCACACCGGGGAGCTGTTTTTT. This translates into CASSFRQATGNVGHTGELFF.

The chain carries TRBV10-3 and TRBJ1-1; the D is unclear. Trimming removed 0 bases from V and 5 bases from J, with 10 bases in between. The CDR3 runs to 14 residues. Germline V gene sequence: CDR1 ENHRY, CDR2 SYGVKD. In DNA form, the CDR3 reads TGTGCCATCAGTGAGTCGAGTCCGAAGACTGAAGCTTTCTTT. Its protein product is CAISESSPKTEAFF.

The chain carries TRBV19 and TRBJ2-7, with 9 bases identical to TRBD1. Germline V gene data show CDR1 as LNHDA and CDR2 as SQIVND (reference sequence). The CDR3 is 13 residues long. V lost 7 bases, J lost 4 bases, and 5 bases stayed unmatched. The CDR3 bases are TGTGCCAGTACCCCGGGACAGGGATACGAGCAGTACTTC. Amino acids: CASTPGQGYEQYF.

This chain connects TRBV28 to TRBJ1-3; D uncertain. The V end was cut by 4 bases, the J end by 0 bases, with 13 bases between. This CDR3 region has 16 residues. Germline V gene data show CDR1 as MDHEN and CDR2 as SYDVKM. CDR3: CASSSPEMYSGNTIYF. In DNA form, the CDR3 reads TGTGCCAGCAGTTCTCCGGAGATGTACTCTGGAAACACCATATATTTT.

The chain combines TRBV5-1 with TRBJ2-1, with TRBD2 matching over 9 bases. CDR1 and CDR2 (germline): SGHRS, YFSETQ. The junction had 6 bases not matched to a gene; V was cut back by 4 bases and J by 10 bases. The CDR3 extends over 13 amino acids. CDR3 nucleotides: TGCGCCAGCAGCACGAGAACTAGCGGGGAGCAGTTCTTC. This translates into CASSTRTSGEQFF.

V and J are TRBV7-9 and TRBJ2-2, with a possible D match to TRBD2 (6 bases). In germline, CDR1 is SEHNR, CDR2 FQNEAQ (reference sequence). Deletions cut 5 bases from V and 0 bases from J, with 13 bases between. CDR3 length equals 16 residues. For the CDR3, the DNA is TGTGCCAGCAGCCGAGGAGGCGGGGCGAACACCGGGGAGCTGTTTTTT. It yields the protein CASSRGGGANTGELFF.

The V call is TRBV4-1, the J call TRBJ2-1; perhaps TRBD2 as D (5 bases). V lost 2 bases and J lost 7, with 24 bases in between. Germline loops: CDR1 MGHRA, CDR2 YSYEKL. The CDR3 sequence is 18 residues long. The CDR3 spells CASSQPWPGLFWRNEQFF. The CDR3 DNA sequence: TGCGCCAGCAGCCAACCGTGGCCCGGGCTCTTTTGGAGGAATGAGCAGTTCTTC.

This clone was seen once. The chain links TRBV30 to TRBJ1-1; 8 positions agree with TRBD1. The germline V gene encodes CDR1 GTSNPN and CDR2 SVGIG (reference sequence). The CDR3 totals 14 residues. The junction had 8 bases not matched to a gene; V was cut back by 0 bases and J by 8 bases. Here the CDR3 DNA reads TGTGCCTGGAGTGTACAGGGGGGACGGTGGGAAGCTTTCTTT. Amino acids: CAWSVQGGRWEAFF. The whole variable domain, remainder taken from reference TRBV30 and TRBJ1-1, is SQTIHQWPATLVQPVGSPLSLECTVEGTSNPNLYWYRQAAGRGLQLLFYSVGIGQISSEVPQNLSASRPQDRQFILSSKKLLLSDSGFYLCAWSVQGGRWEAFFGQGTRLTVV.

The chain has TRBV19 and TRBJ1-2; D is ambiguous. V lost 3 bases and J 8 bases, leaving 10 bases between the germline ends. This CDR3 has 12 residues. Germline-derived CDR1 and CDR2 are LNHDA and SQIVND (reference sequence). In DNA form, the CDR3 reads TGTGCCAGTAGTATTTCGGGCGGGGGCTACACCTTC. This sequence encodes CASSISGGGYTF. Filled out from reference TRBV19 and TRBJ1-2, the complete variable domain reads DGGITQSPKYLFRKEGQNVTLSCEQNLNHDAMYWYRQDPGQGLRLIYYSQIVNDFQKGDIAEGYSVSREKKESFPLTVTSAQKNPTAFYLCASSISGGGYTFGSGTRLTVV.

The chain is built from TRBV6-1 and TRBJ2-3, with D possibly matching TRBD2 (6 bases). This CDR3 has 15 amino acids. The germline V gene encodes CDR1 MNHNS and CDR2 SASEGT. V was shortened by 2 bases and J by 3 bases, with 12 bases between the two germline ends. Here the CDR3 DNA reads TGTGCCAGCAGTGAATGGAGGGATGGGACAGATACGCAGTATTTT. Its protein product is CASSEWRDGTDTQYF.

The chain links TRBV4-1 to TRBJ1-5; no clear D. The germline CDR1 and CDR2 sequences are MGHRA and YSYEKL. The CDR3 contains 13 residues. Trimming removed 1 base from V and 5 bases from J, with 6 bases in between. The chain's CDR3 is CASSQGVHQPQHF. For the CDR3, the DNA is TGCGCCAGCAGCCAAGGCGTCCATCAGCCCCAGCATTTT.

The chain couples TRBV24-1 to TRBJ2-1, with a possible D match to TRBD1 (5 bases). This CDR3 has 15 amino acids. Germline CDR1 and CDR2: KGHDR and SFDVKD. The V end was cut by 4 bases, the J end by 0 bases, with 9 bases between. The CDR3 here is CATSESGISYNEQFF. In nucleotides, the CDR3 is TGTGCCACCAGTGAGTCAGGGATCTCCTACAATGAGCAGTTCTTC.

The chain recombines TRBV5-1 with TRBJ1-1; no definite D call. Germline-derived CDR1 and CDR2 are SGHRS and YFSETQ. Deletions cut 0 bases from V and 7 bases from J, with 10 bases between. CDR3 length equals 13 residues. Written as DNA, the CDR3 is TGCGCCAGCAGCTTGGCCGGTAGGAGTGAAGCTTTCTTT. It yields the protein CASSLAGRSEAFF.

The chain couples TRBV28 to TRBJ1-5, with D perhaps TRBD1 (6 bases). V was trimmed by 8 bases and J by 1 base, leaving 15 bases between them. The CDR3 covers 15 residues. From germline, CDR1 is MDHEN and CDR2 SYDVKM. The CDR3 reads CASGQQGTSNQPQHF. CDR3 nucleotide sequence: TGTGCCAGCGGCCAACAGGGTACCAGCAATCAGCCCCAGCATTTT.

The chain employs TRBV28 and TRBJ2-1; possible D gene TRBD2, 6 bases. Germline V gene lookup returns CDR1 MDHEN and CDR2 SYDVKM. The CDR3 is made up of 14 amino acids. V was trimmed by 1 base and J by 7 bases, leaving 11 bases between them. CDR3 amino acids: CASSLSLARNEQFF. CDR3 coding DNA: TGTGCCAGCAGTTTATCTCTAGCGAGGAATGAGCAGTTCTTC.

The gene calls are TRBV4-3 and TRBJ2-7; D call uncertain. Germline CDR1 and CDR2: LGHNA and YSLEER. V was shortened by 5 bases and J by 1 base, with 12 bases between the two germline ends. This CDR3 region has 14 residues. The CDR3 DNA is TGCGCCAGCAGCTATACAGTTGCTTCCTACGAGCAGTACTTC. Translated: CASSYTVASYEQYF.

The chain has TRBV9 and TRBJ2-1, with a tentative D call TRBD1 (5 bases). V lost 4 bases, J lost 6 bases, and 20 bases lay in between. Looked up from germline, CDR1 is SGDLS and CDR2 is YYNGEE. This CDR3 has 16 amino acids. In nucleotides, the CDR3 is TGTGCCAGCAGCCAGGGTTTGGGCCTCGGGTCCAATGAGCAGTTCTTC. This translates into CASSQGLGLGSNEQFF.

The chain employs TRBV5-1 and TRBJ1-6, with 7 bases that match TRBD1. CDR1 and CDR2 from the germline V gene are SGHRS and YFSETQ. CDR3 length equals 13 residues. Trimming at V came to 4 bases and at J to 7 bases, leaving 2 bases not matched to a gene. The CDR3 coding sequence is TGCGCCAGCAGCGAGGGACAGAATTCACCCCTCCACTTT. Its protein is CASSEGQNSPLHF.

The chain has TRBV6-1 and TRBJ2-4; 9 positions agree with TRBD1. Losses at the gene ends were 4 bases for V and 1 base for J; bases not matched to a gene: 5. This CDR3 is built from 16 residues. CDR1 is MNHNS and CDR2 is SASEGT in the germline V gene. In nucleotides, the CDR3 is TGTGCCAGCAGTGGGGCTGGGACAGGGGCCAAAAACATTCAGTACTTC. Translated: CASSGAGTGAKNIQYF.

This chain links TRBV7-9 with TRBJ2-4; 9 bases agree with TRBD1. The length of the CDR3 is 19 residues. J was trimmed by 0 bases and V by 4 bases; bases with no gene match: 13. Germline V gene data show CDR1 as SEHNR and CDR2 as FQNEAQ (reference sequence). Written as DNA, the CDR3 is TGTGCCAGCAGCTCCTGGGACAGGGCCGATTTTCTAGCCAAAAACATTCAGTACTTC. Protein sequence: CASSSWDRADFLAKNIQYF.

This rearrangement joins TRBV7-2 to TRBJ2-1; TRBD2 matches at 13 bases. The V gene's germline CDR1 is SGHTA and CDR2 FQGNSA. The CDR3 runs 15 residues. Trimming took 5 bases from V and 2 from J; bases not matched to a gene: 0. CDR3 nucleotide sequence: TGTGCCAGCAGCACTAGCGGGGGGGCCTACAATGAGCAGTTCTTC. Its translation is CASSTSGGAYNEQFF. The whole variable domain, filled in from reference TRBV7-2 and TRBJ2-1, reads GAGVSQSPSNKVTEKGKDVELRCDPISGHTALYWYRQSLGQGLEFLIYFQGNSAPDKSGLPSDRFSAERTGGSVSTLTIQRTQQEDSAVYLCASSTSGGAYNEQFFGPGTRLTVL.

V usage is TRBV6-5 and J usage is TRBJ1-4; 7 bases align to TRBD1. J lost 5 bases, V lost 4 bases, and 4 bases had no gene match. There are 14 residues in the CDR3. Germline lookup yields CDR1 MNHEY and CDR2 SVGAGI. The CDR3 DNA reads as TGTGCCAGCAGTTTCGACAGGGCCAATGAAAAACTGTTTTTT. Amino acid sequence: CASSFDRANEKLFF.